This entry lists 3 T cell receptor beta chains sequenced from one sample in a study of blood T cells in healthy people across ages (dated by TCRdb to 2013 to 2016). Receptors were amplified or captured by 5' RACE. The run used an Illumina HiSeq 2500. A second PCR of about 6 to 12 cycles was run with a J-beta primer mix and a sample-barcoded 5' primer. TCRdb reran the public reads through fastp at Q25 and MiXCR, keeping productive beta chains. A single entry per CDR3 protein holds the most common genes and DNA from its merged rows. The sample contains 870,000 or so distinct CDR3 sequences, around 30% of them found a single time. Together, the top ten hold roughly 17% of the sample. The sequenced material came from blood. The receptors derive from an elderly woman in good health.

This clonotype appeared a few times. The chain has TRBV6-1 and TRBJ2-2; 7 bases fit TRBD1. Trimming at V came to 4 bases and at J to 4 bases, leaving 6 bases not matched to a gene. CDR3 length: 15 amino acids. The germline CDR1 and CDR2 sequences are MNHNS and SASEGT. The CDR3 sequence: CASSVQGESTGELFF. Here the CDR3 DNA reads TGTGCCAGCAGTGTCCAGGGGGAAAGCACCGGGGAGCTGTTTTTT.

This clonotype was detected ten times or more. The rearrangement uses TRBV6-2 or TRBV6-3 and TRBJ2-3; D call uncertain. Germline CDR1 is MNHEY and CDR2 is SVGEGT. This CDR3 region has 15 residues. Trimming shortened V by 2 bases and J by 0 bases, and 9 bases separated the two germline ends. CDR3 DNA: TGTGCCAGCAGTTACGTGGGGATTAGCACAGATACGCAGTATTTT. Its translation is CASSYVGISTDTQYF.

In its sample, this clonotype was seen many times. The chain uses TRBV11-2 and TRBJ1-6; possible D gene TRBD1, 5 bases. Germline CDR1 and CDR2: SGHAT and FQNNGV. The V end lost 1 base, the J end lost 10 bases, and 11 bases lay between the germline ends. The CDR3 contains 14 residues. CDR3 nucleotide sequence: TGTGCCAGCAGCTTAGGGGGCGGTAGGTCACCCCTCCACTTT. It codes for CASSLGGGRSPLHF.